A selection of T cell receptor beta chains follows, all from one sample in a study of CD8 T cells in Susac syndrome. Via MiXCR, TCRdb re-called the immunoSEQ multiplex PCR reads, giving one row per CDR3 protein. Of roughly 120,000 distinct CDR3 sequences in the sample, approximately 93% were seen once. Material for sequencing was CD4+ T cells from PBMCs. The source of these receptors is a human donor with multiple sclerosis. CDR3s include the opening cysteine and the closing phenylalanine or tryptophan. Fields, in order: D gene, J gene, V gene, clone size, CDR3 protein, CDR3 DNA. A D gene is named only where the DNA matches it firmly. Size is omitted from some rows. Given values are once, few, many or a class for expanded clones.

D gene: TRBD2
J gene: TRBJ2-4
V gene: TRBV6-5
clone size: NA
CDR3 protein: CASSGTSVAKNIQYF
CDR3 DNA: TGTGCCAGCAGTGGGACTAGCGTCGCCAAAAACATTCAGTACTTC

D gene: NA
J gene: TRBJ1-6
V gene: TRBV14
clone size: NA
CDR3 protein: CASSQEARTPLHF
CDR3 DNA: TGTGCCAGCAGCCAAGAAGCCAGGACACCCCTCCACTTT

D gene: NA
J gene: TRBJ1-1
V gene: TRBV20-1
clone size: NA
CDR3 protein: CSAIGDEDTEAFF
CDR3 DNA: TGCAGTGCTATTGGGGATGAGGACACTGAAGCTTTCTTT

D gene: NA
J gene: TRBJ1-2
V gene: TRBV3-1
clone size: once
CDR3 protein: CASSPNAGRNGYTF
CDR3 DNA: TGTGCCAGCAGCCCTAATGCAGGGAGGAATGGCTACACCTTC

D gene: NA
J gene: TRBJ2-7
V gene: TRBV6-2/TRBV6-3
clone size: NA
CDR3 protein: CASSYGQRTYEQYF
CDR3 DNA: TGTGCCAGCAGTTATGGACAGCGCACCTACGAGCAGTACTTC

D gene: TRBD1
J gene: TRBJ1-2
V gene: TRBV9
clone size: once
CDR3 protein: CASSVGDRSEGYTF
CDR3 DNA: TGTGCCAGCAGCGTAGGGGACAGGTCTGAGGGCTACACCTTC

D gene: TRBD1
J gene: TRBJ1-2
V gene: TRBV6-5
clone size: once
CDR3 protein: CASRMDRKTNYGYTF
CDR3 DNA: TGTGCCAGCAGGATGGACAGGAAAACTAACTATGGCTACACCTTC

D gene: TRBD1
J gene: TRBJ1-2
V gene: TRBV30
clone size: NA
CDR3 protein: CAWSSLTGGSGGYTF
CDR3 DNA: TGTGCCTGGAGTTCGCTGACAGGGGGGAGCGGTGGCTACACCTTC

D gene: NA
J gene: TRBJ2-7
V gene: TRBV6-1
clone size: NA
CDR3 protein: CASSEVPDYEQYF
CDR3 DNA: TGTGCCAGCAGTGAAGTGCCAGACTACGAGCAGTACTTC

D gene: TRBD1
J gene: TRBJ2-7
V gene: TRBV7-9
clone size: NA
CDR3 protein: CASIPGGALSEQYF
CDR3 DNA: TGTGCCAGCATCCCAGGGGGTGCCCTCAGCGAGCAGTACTTC

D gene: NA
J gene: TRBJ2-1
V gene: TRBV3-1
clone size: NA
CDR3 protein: CASSQEGLGGGF
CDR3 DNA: TGTGCCAGCAGCCAAGAAGGGCTAGGTGGTGGCTTC

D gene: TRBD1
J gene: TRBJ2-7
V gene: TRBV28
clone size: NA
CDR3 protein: CASFMTGWDEQYF
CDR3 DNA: TGTGCCAGCTTTATGACAGGGTGGGACGAGCAGTACTTC

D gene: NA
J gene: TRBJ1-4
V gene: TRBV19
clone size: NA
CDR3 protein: CASSIDGSLPEKLFF
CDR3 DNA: TGTGCCAGTAGTATAGACGGGTCCCTCCCCGAAAAACTGTTTTTT

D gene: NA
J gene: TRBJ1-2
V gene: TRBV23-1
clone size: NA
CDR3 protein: CASRTAGRSYGYTF
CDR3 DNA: TGCGCCAGCAGGACGGCGGGACGGAGTTATGGCTACACCTTC

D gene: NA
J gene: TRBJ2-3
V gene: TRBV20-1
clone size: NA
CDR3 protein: CSAREAPFFNTDTQYF
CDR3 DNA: TGCAGTGCTAGAGAGGCTCCTTTTTTTAACACAGATACGCAGTATTTT

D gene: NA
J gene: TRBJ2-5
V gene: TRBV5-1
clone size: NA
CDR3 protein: CASSLADRQETQYF
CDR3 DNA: TGCGCCAGCAGCTTGGCCGACAGACAAGAGACCCAGTACTTC

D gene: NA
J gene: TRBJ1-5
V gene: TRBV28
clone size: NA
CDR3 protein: CASTSPAGGNQPQHF
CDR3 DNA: TGTGCCAGCACCTCCCCAGCAGGGGGCAATCAGCCCCAGCATTTT

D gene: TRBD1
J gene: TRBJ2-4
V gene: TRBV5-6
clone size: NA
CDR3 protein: CASSTGTGGSDHIQYF
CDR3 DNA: TGTGCCAGCAGCACCGGGACAGGGGGCTCGGACCACATTCAGTACTTC

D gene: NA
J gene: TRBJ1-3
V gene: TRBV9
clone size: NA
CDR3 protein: CASSPPQTGLVTIYF
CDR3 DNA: TGTGCCAGCAGCCCACCCCAGACCGGTTTAGTCACCATATATTTT

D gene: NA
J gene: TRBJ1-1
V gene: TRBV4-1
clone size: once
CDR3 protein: CASSQAVVDRKVFF
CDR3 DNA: TGCGCCAGCAGCCAAGCCGTCGTCGATCGCAAAGTTTTCTTT

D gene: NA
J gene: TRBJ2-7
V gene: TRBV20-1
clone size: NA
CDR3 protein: CSARVGSYEQYF
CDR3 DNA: TGCAGTGCTAGAGTTGGCAGCTACGAGCAGTACTTC

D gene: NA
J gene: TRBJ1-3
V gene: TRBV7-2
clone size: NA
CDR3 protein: CASSFRTASGNTIYF
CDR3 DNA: TGTGCCAGCAGCTTCCGGACTGCATCTGGAAACACCATATATTTT

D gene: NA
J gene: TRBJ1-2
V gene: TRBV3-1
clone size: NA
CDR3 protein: CASSQESGGYGYTF
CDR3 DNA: TGTGCCAGCAGCCAAGAAAGTGGCGGCTATGGCTACACCTTC

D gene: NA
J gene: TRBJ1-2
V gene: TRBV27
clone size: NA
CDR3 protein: CASSAIRDLNYGYTF
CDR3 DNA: TGTGCCAGCAGTGCCATTAGGGACCTCAACTATGGCTACACCTTC

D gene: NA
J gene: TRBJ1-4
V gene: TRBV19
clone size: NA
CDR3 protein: CASRPYSSGVGLGEKLFF
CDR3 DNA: TGTGCCAGTAGGCCATACAGTTCGGGCGTGGGTCTTGGTGAAAAACTGTTTTTT

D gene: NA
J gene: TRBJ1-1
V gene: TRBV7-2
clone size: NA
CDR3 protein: CASSLQGGGTEAFF
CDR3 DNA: TGTGCCAGCAGCTTACAGGGAGGAGGTACTGAAGCTTTCTTT

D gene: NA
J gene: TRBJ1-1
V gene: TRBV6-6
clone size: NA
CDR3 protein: CASRHQTGGNTEAFF
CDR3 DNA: TGTGCCAGCAGACACCAGACAGGAGGGAACACTGAAGCTTTCTTT

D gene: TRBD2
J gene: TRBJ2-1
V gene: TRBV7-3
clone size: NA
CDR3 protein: CASSLTSGGAVNEQFF
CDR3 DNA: TGTGCCAGCAGCTTAACGAGCGGGGGGGCTGTCAATGAGCAGTTCTTC

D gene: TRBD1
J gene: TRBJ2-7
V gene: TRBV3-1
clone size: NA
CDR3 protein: CASSQNRGRYEQYF
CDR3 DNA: TGTGCCAGCAGCCAAAACAGGGGTCGTTACGAGCAGTACTTC

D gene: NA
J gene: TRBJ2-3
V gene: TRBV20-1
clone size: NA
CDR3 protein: CSARVTGSTDTQYF
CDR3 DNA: TGCAGTGCTAGGGTTACCGGTTCAACAGATACGCAGTATTTT

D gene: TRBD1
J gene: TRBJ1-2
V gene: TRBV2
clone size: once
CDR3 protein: CASSGTGRDGYTF
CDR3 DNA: TGTGCCAGCAGTGGGACAGGACGAGATGGCTACACCTTC

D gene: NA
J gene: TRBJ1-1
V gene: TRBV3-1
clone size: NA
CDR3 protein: CASSQSGGTEAFF
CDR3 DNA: TGTGCCAGCAGCCAAAGCGGGGGCACTGAAGCTTTCTTT

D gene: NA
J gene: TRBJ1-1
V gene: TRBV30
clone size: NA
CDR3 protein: CAWKGWGNTEAFF
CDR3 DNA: TGTGCCTGGAAAGGGTGGGGGAACACTGAAGCTTTCTTT

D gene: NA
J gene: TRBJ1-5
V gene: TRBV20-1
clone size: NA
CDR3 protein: CSARDLRNQPQHF
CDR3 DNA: TGCAGTGCTAGAGATCTTCGCAATCAGCCCCAGCATTTT

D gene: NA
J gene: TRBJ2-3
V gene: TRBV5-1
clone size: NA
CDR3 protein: CASSSVGFPDTQYF
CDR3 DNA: TGCGCCAGCAGCTCAGTCGGTTTCCCAGATACGCAGTATTTT

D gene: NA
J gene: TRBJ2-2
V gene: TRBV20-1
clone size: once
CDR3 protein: CSARDSWGVPNTGELFF
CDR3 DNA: TGCAGTGCTAGAGATAGTTGGGGGGTACCGAACACCGGGGAGCTGTTTTTT

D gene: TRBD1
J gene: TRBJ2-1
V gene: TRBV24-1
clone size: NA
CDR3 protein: CATSDLFRGRVEQFF
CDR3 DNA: TGTGCCACCAGTGATTTGTTTAGGGGGCGGGTTGAGCAGTTCTTC

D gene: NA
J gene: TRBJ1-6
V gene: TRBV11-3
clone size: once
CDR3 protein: CASSRTHDNSPLHF
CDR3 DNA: TGTGCCAGCAGCCGTACGCACGATAATTCACCCCTCCACTTT

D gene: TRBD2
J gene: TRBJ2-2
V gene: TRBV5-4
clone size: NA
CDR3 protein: CASSLVGTSNTGELFF
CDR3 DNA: TGTGCCAGCAGCTTGGTTGGGACTAGTAACACCGGGGAGCTGTTTTTT

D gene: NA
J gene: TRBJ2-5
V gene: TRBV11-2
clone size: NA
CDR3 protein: CASSLEFQETQYF
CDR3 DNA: TGTGCCAGCAGCTTAGAGTTCCAGGAGACCCAGTACTTC

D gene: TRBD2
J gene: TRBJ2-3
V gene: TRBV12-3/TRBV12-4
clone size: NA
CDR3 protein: CASSPPGLADTQYF
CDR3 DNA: TGTGCCAGCAGTCCACCGGGACTAGCGGATACGCAGTATTTT

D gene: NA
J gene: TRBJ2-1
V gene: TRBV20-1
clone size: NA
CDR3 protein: CSAPGTAMFEQFF
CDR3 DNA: TGCAGTGCTCCCGGGACTGCCATGTTTGAGCAGTTCTTC